The source of this T cell receptor (beta chain) is a study of cytomegalovirus exposure and HLA in healthy donors. A multiplex PCR was run with 60 Vbeta primers and 13 Jbeta primers. Only in-frame clones appear in the TCRdb table, and some are missing; sequencing was by immunoSEQ multiplex PCR. The sample carries approximately 150,000 clones, 75% to 90% recorded once. Not recorded for this donor was the CMV serostatus. The CDR3 sequence is 14 residues long. V lost 5 bases to trimming and J lost 6 bases; unmatched junction nucleotides: 6. Germline V lookup: CDR1 MNHEY, CDR2 SVGAGI. The V gene is TRBV6-5, the J gene TRBJ1-5, with TRBD1 identical over 8 bases. The TCR originated in a human donor in good health. Sequenced input: PBMCs. CDR3 sequence (DNA): TGTGCCAGCAGTATCGGACAGGGACGTCAGCCCCAGCATTTT. It yields the protein CASSIGQGRQPQHF.